The following is a T cell receptor (beta chain) sequence with its context. This entry comes from a study of blood T cell repertoires in COVID-19. TCRdb's copy holds only in-frame clones and misses some; the assay was immunoSEQ multiplex PCR. The sample yields about 490,000 clones, 70% to 90% seen once. Germline loops: CDR1 MGHRA, CDR2 YSYEKL. CDR3 length: 12 residues. Trimming cost V 7 bases and J 3 bases, with 10 bases left between them. The rearrangement joins TRBV4-1 to TRBJ2-7; D may be TRBD2 (6 bases). The sequenced sample consisted of peripheral blood. The source is a human donor in a cohort sampled during active COVID-19. CDR3 residues: CASTGGSYEQYF. Here the CDR3 DNA reads TGCGCCAGCACAGGAGGGAGCTACGAGCAGTACTTC.